The T cell receptor beta chain described here comes from a study of blood T cell repertoires in COVID-19. For the study at large: In each case, the material was cDNA or gDNA derived from T cells, B-cell-depleted T cells, or PBMCs.

Sequenced by immunoSEQ multiplex PCR; TCRdb stores in-frame clones only, minus some. Of 90,000 or so clones in the sample, about 91% were seen once. CDR3 length equals 17 residues. Trimming removed 5 bases at V and 0 bases at J, with 17 bases between. Germline CDR1 and CDR2: SGHTA and FQGNSA. The clonotype comes from a human donor with active COVID-19. The donor label of this sample is uncertain. The rearrangement uses TRBV7-2 and TRBJ1-3; D might be TRBD1 (6 bases). Sequencing used peripheral blood. The CDR3 DNA follows: TGTGCCAGCAGCGGGGTCAGACAGGAGAGCTCTGGAAACACCATATATTTT. It yields the protein CASSGVRQESSGNTIYF.